The source of this T cell receptor beta chain is a study of Ad26.COV2.S vaccination and SARS-CoV-2 variants. General study results and limits: Higher spike-specific TCR breadth was found in vaccine recipients than in placebo recipients.

Produced via immunoSEQ multiplex PCR; TCRdb's table is partial and in-frame only. The sample lists 400,000 or so clones, less than 90% seen once, with under 3.5% in the top ten. Notes on this clone: Its specificity is unknown.

The treatment here: about 20 received Ad26.COV2.S at low or high dose, single or two shots; about 5 received placebo; per-sample allocation not given. Sample collection was performed on day 63 after the first vaccine or placebo injection. Adults aged 18-55 years in Boston included the donor. The sequence was collected from a person between 18 and 65 years old who received the Ad26.COV2.S COVID-19 vaccine or a placebo. This specimen consisted of peripheral blood, obtained in a trial of Ad26.COV2.S vaccine versus placebo.

DNA of the CDR3: TGTGCCAGCAGCTTTCCGGGACAGGGATTCAATGAGCAGTTCTTC. The encoded protein is CASSFPGQGFNEQFF. The chain joins TRBV7-9 to TRBJ2-1, with 9 bases that match TRBD1. The CDR3 extends over 15 amino acids. Germline V CDR1 and CDR2: SEHNR, FQNEAQ (reference sequence). J was trimmed by 6 bases and V by 3 bases; bases with no gene match: 6.